This TCR beta chain was sequenced during a study of blood T cell repertoires in COVID-19. At the level of the study: PBMCs, B-cell-depleted T cells, or T cells were the source of the cDNA or gDNA that made up the material.

Germline values: CDR1 SGDLS, CDR2 YYNGEE. The CDR3 sequence is 15 residues long. V was cut by 1 base and J by 2 bases, with 10 bases left in between. In the authors' workflow: Estimation of nucleated cell counts relied on the amplification of reference gene primers. Clones were sequenced by immunoSEQ multiplex PCR, and TCRdb holds only the in-frame ones, with some missing. V and J calls and clone size are as listed in that table; D and trimming were resolved from the DNA. The sample records approximately 280,000 clones, 80% to 90% being singletons. The rearrangement uses TRBV9 and TRBJ1-3, with a tentative D call TRBD1 (6 bases). The sequenced sample consisted of peripheral blood. The clonotype originates from a man between 35 and 55 years old with acute or convalescent COVID-19. CDR3 in DNA: TGTGCCAGCAGCGTAACCTGGGACACTGGAAACACCATATATTTT. It yields the protein CASSVTWDTGNTIYF.